This TCR beta chain was identified in a study of beta chain features in type 1 diabetes. Study-wide context: Sorted cells from all samples, numbering 107,917,701, were examined. Broader study findings: TCRB CDR3 length was moderately but significantly reduced in all four CD4+ subsets of Type 1 diabetes patients. Whether TCRB rearrangement is influenced by HLA type went unresolved here.

Trimming pared 7 bases from V and 9 bases from J, leaving 16 bases between. The CDR3 runs to 13 residues. Germline V CDR1 and CDR2: LNHDA, SQIVND (reference sequence). Expressed TCRB transcripts were sequenced after all isolated RNA was converted to cDNA. The assay was immunoSEQ multiplex PCR, and TCRdb's table has in-frame clones only and misses some. Counted here are over 650,000 clones, over 12% occurring once; the ten biggest clones make up roughly 0.04%. The sample holds a few counts of this clone. Its antigen is undetermined. This TCR was sampled from a man between 18 and 35 years old with type 1 diabetes. Sequenced material: naive CD4+ T cells from blood. This chain links TRBV19 with TRBJ2-1; no clear D gene. The CDR3: CASTLTPGGEQFF. The CDR3 DNA sequence: TGTGCCAGTACCTTGACCCCCGGCGGTGAGCAGTTCTTC.